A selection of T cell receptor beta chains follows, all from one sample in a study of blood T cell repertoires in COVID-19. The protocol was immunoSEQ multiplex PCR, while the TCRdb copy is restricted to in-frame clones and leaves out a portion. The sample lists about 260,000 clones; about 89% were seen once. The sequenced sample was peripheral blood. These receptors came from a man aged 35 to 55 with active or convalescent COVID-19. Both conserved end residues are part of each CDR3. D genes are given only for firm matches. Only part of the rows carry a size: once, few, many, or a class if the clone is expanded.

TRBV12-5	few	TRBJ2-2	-	CASGSTTGTLPGELFF	TGTGCTAGTGGTTCTACCACCGGGACACTACCCGGGGAGCTGTTTTTT
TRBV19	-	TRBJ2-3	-	CASGAGQSTDTQYF	TGTGCCAGTGGGGCGGGACAGAGCACAGATACGCAGTATTTT
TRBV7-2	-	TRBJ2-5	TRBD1	CASSPDRGETQYF	TGTGCCAGCAGCCCCGACAGGGGGGAGACCCAGTACTTC
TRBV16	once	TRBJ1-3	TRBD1	CASSPSTGTGNTIYF	TGTGCCAGCAGCCCCTCGACAGGGACTGGAAACACCATATATTTT
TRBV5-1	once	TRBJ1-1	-	CASSFIQGGTEAFF	TGCGCCAGCAGCTTCATCCAGGGCGGCACTGAAGCTTTCTTT
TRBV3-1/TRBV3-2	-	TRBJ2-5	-	CASSHYLGRETQYF	TGTGCCAGCAGCCACTACTTGGGGCGGGAGACCCAGTACTTC
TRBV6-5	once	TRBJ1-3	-	CASSYRSSGNTIYF	TGTGCCAGCAGTTACAGGAGCTCTGGAAACACCATATATTTT
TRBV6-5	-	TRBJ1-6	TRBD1	CASSPRTGGVILLHF	TGTGCCAGCAGTCCGCGGACAGGGGGCGTTATTCTCCTCCACTTT
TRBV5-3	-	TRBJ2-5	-	CARSLAARDSIATYQETQYF	TGTGCCAGAAGCTTGGCGGCTCGGGACTCTATAGCCACTTACCAAGAGACCCAGTACTTC
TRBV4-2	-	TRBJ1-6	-	CASSPWGDLSYNSPLHF	TGTGCCAGCAGCCCTTGGGGGGACCTCTCCTATAATTCACCCCTCCACTTT
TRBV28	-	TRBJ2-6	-	CASSLPNSGANVLTF	TGTGCCAGCAGCCTACCAAACTCTGGGGCCAACGTCCTGACTTTC
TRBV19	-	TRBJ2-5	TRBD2	CASSPGLAGGPRETQYF	TGTGCCAGTAGTCCCGGACTAGCGGGAGGGCCCCGAGAGACCCAGTACTTC
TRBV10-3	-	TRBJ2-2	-	CAISQPPGVAGELFF	TGTGCCATCAGCCAACCCCCGGGGGTAGCCGGGGAGCTGTTTTTT
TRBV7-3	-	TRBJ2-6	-	CASSLLGRRSSGANVLTF	TGTGCCAGCAGCTTACTTGGGCGTAGAAGCTCTGGGGCCAACGTCCTGACTTTC
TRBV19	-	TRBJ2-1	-	CASRVDGTPDNEQFF	TGTGCCAGTAGGGTAGACGGGACTCCTGACAATGAGCAGTTCTTC
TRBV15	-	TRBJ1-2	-	CATSSRGGRDYGYTF	TGTGCCACCAGCTCCCGCGGGGGGCGCGACTATGGCTACACCTTC
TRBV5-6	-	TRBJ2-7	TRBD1	CASSSTGVWQYF	TGTGCCAGCAGTTCTACAGGGGTCTGGCAGTACTTC
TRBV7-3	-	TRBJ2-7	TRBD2	CASSPGLAGSDEQYF	TGTGCCAGCAGCCCCGGACTAGCGGGATCCGACGAGCAGTACTTC
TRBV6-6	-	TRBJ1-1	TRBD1	CASSSGTGVLNTEAFF	TGTGCCAGCAGCTCCGGGACAGGGGTTTTGAACACTGAAGCTTTCTTT
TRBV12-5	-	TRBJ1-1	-	CASGPGVRNTEAFF	TGTGCTAGTGGCCCGGGGGTCCGGAACACTGAAGCTTTCTTT
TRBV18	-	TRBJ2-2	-	CASSPTGPTSNTGELFF	TGTGCCAGCTCACCAACAGGCCCAACTTCGAACACCGGGGAGCTGTTTTTT
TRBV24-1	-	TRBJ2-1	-	CATSGANYNEQFF	TGTGCCACCAGTGGGGCCAACTACAATGAGCAGTTCTTC
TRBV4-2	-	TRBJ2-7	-	CASSHEDSQQYF	TGTGCCAGCAGCCACGAGGATTCCCAGCAGTACTTC
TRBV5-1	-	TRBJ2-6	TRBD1	CASSPTGTGEAGANVLTF	TGCGCCAGCAGCCCCACCGGGACAGGGGAGGCTGGGGCCAACGTCCTGACTTTC
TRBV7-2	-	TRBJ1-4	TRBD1	CASSSQGATNEKLFF	TGTGCCAGCAGCTCACAGGGGGCAACTAATGAAAAACTGTTTTTT
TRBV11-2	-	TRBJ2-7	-	CASRGSYYEQYF	TGTGCCAGCAGGGGGAGTTACTACGAGCAGTACTTC
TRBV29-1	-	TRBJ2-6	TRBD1	CSGTFGTGLTGGANVLTF	TGCAGCGGGACCTTCGGGACAGGGTTAACGGGCGGGGCCAACGTCCTGACTTTC
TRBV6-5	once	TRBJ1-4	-	CASSTPGLNEKLFF	TGTGCCAGCAGTACCCCGGGTCTAAATGAAAAACTGTTTTTT
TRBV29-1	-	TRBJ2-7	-	CSVVFPTTEGQQYF	TGCAGCGTTGTTTTCCCGACGACAGAAGGCCAGCAGTACTTC
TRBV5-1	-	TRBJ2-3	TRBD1	CASSTGQGSTDTQYF	TGCGCCAGCAGCACGGGACAGGGGAGCACAGATACGCAGTATTTT
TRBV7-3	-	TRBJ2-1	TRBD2	CASSLDRPGGEQFF	TGTGCCAGCAGCTTAGACCGTCCGGGGGGTGAGCAGTTCTTC
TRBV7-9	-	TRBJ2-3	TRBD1	CASSPGQGSGDTQYF	TGTGCCAGCAGCCCGGGACAGGGGAGTGGAGATACGCAGTATTTT
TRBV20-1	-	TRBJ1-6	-	CSASSGFNSPLHF	TGCAGTGCTAGTTCAGGATTTAATTCACCCCTCCACTTT
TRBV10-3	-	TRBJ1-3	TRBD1	CAISVDRGSGNTIYF	TGTGCCATCAGTGTCGACAGGGGATCTGGAAACACCATATATTTT
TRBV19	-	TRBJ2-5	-	CASSRTDQETQYF	TGTGCCAGTAGTAGAACGGACCAAGAGACCCAGTACTTC
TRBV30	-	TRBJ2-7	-	CAWSVKGPGQYF	TGTGCCTGGAGTGTAAAGGGGCCGGGGCAGTACTTC
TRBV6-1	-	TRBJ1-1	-	CASYVPGGTEAFF	TGTGCCAGCTATGTTCCCGGGGGGACTGAAGCTTTCTTT
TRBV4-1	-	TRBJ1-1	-	CASSQVGGFGHAFF	TGCGCCAGCAGCCAAGTTGGGGGGTTTGGTCACGCTTTCTTT
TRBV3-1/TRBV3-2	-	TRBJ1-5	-	CASSQNQANNQPQHF	TGTGCCAGCAGCCAGAATCAGGCCAACAATCAGCCCCAGCATTTT
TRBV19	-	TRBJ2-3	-	CASSTAGYTDTQYF	TGTGCCAGTAGTACCGCAGGCTACACAGATACGCAGTATTTT
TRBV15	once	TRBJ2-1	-	CATSTSREFNEQFF	TGTGCCACCAGCACCTCTCGGGAGTTCAATGAGCAGTTCTTC
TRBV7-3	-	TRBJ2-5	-	CASSFTGGRETQYF	TGTGCCAGCAGCTTTACCGGGGGGCGGGAGACCCAGTACTTC
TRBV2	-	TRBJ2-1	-	CASLLAFEQFF	TGTGCCAGCCTACTAGCTTTTGAGCAGTTCTTC
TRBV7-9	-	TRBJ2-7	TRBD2	CASSRSGRIDEQYF	TGTGCCAGCAGCCGTAGCGGGAGAATCGACGAGCAGTACTTC
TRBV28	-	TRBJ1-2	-	CASSPRTVRGYGYTF	TGTGCCAGCAGTCCAAGGACAGTCCGAGGCTATGGCTACACCTTC
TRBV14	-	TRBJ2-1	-	CASSYYNEQFF	TGTGCCAGCAGCTATTACAATGAGCAGTTCTTC